The clone carrying this TCR beta chain turned up a few times. Its target is not known. The data were obtained in a study of identical twins. Study conclusions and caveats: An excess of low generation probability was shown by twin-shared out-of-frame alpha sequences.

Germline V gives CDR1 SGHRS, CDR2 YFSETQ. V shed 4 bases and J 0 bases; nucleotides not matched to a gene: 13. CDR3 length: 18 residues. A single record per CDR3 protein comes from TCRdb applying MiXCR to the 5' RACE reads. Of roughly 770,000 distinct CDR3 sequences listed, roughly 20% are singletons. The same specimen was also included in a second study, on T cells expressing NK-cell markers. That paper adds: Cells sorted as CD3+CD56+NKG2C+, CD3+CD56+NKG2C- and CD3+CD56-NKG2C+ T cells supplied the TCR beta repertoires. For over five donors, the dominant NKG2C+ clonotypes made up roughly 1.0-8% of their CD8+ T cells.

The sequence came from a woman under 30 in good health. V usage is TRBV5-1 and J usage is TRBJ2-7, with 10 nucleotides matching TRBD2. The material sequenced was PBMCs. The CDR3 DNA sequence: TGCGCCAGCAGCATCGGGACAGCTAGCGGGGGCCTCTCCTACGAGCAGTACTTC. Encoded protein: CASSIGTASGGLSYEQYF.